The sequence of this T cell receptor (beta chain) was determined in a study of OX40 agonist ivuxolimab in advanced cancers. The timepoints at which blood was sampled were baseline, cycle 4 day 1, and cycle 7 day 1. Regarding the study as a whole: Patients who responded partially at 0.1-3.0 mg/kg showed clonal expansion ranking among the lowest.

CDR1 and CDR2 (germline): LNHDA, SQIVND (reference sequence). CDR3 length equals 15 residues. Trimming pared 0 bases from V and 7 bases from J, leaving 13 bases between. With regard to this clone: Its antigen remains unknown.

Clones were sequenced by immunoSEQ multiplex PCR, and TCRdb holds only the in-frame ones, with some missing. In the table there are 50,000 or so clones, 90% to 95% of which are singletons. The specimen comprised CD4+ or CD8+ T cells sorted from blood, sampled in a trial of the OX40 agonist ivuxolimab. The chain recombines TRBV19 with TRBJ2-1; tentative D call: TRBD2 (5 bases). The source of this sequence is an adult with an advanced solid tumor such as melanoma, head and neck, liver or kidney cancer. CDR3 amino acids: CASSIDRGLGNEQFF. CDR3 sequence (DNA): TGTGCCAGTAGTATAGATCGGGGTTTAGGGAATGAGCAGTTCTTC.